This is a list of T cell receptor beta chains from one sample in a study of lymphopenia after photon versus proton radiotherapy. Using immunoSEQ multiplex PCR, the repertoire was profiled, and TCRdb retains in-frame clones only, with some absent. This table holds some 20,000 clones, around 89% found once. The specimen comprised peripheral blood, sampled from a patient treated with proton-based radiotherapy. The receptors derive from a man at least 80 years old with esophageal cancer. Each CDR3 is given with its conserved first and last residue. The D gene is left open where the match is weak. Clone size is shown for a subset of rows, as once, few, many or a class of expanded clone.

cdr3_nt | cdr3_aa | j_call | clone_size | d_call | v_call
TGTGCCAGCAGCTTAGGCAGGAACACTGAAGCTTTCTTT | CASSLGRNTEAFF | TRBJ1-1 | - | - | TRBV11-3
TGTGCCAGCAGCGATTCCGGCGGGTATGGCTACACCTTC | CASSDSGGYGYTF | TRBJ1-2 | - | - | TRBV7-3
TGTGCCTGGAGCGACTCCGGGGTCTGGTATGGCTACACCTTC | CAWSDSGVWYGYTF | TRBJ1-2 | - | - | TRBV30
TGCGCCAGCAGCTTGTTAGGACAGGGAGCGTTCGGGAACACCGGGGAGCTGTTTTTT | CASSLLGQGAFGNTGELFF | TRBJ2-2 | once | TRBD1 | TRBV5-1
TGTGCCAGCAGTCTCCAGACAGGCCCTTACTACGAGCAGTACTTC | CASSLQTGPYYEQYF | TRBJ2-7 | - | - | TRBV6-1
TGTGCCAGCTCACCATCGGGAGGAGCTGGCTACACCTTC | CASSPSGGAGYTF | TRBJ1-2 | - | - | TRBV18
TGTGCCAGCAGCCTTTGGGGAGAGGGGCGCAATGAGCAGTTCTTC | CASSLWGEGRNEQFF | TRBJ2-1 | - | - | TRBV6-6
TGTGCCAGCAGCTTGCGAGGCAGGGTGGGCCTCGGGGAGCTGTTTTTT | CASSLRGRVGLGELFF | TRBJ2-2 | - | - | TRBV5-6
TGTGCCATCAGTGAGTCTGCAGGCAATAGCAATCAGCCCCAGCATTTT | CAISESAGNSNQPQHF | TRBJ1-5 | - | - | TRBV10-3
TGTGCCAGCAGCTTAAGAGAGACCCAGTACTTC | CASSLRETQYF | TRBJ2-5 | - | - | TRBV5-4
TGTGCCTGGAGTCCCCTAGCGGGATATTACAATGAGCAGTTCTTC | CAWSPLAGYYNEQFF | TRBJ2-1 | once | TRBD2 | TRBV30
TGTGCCAGCAGCCTGCGACTCTACAATGAGCAGTTCTTC | CASSLRLYNEQFF | TRBJ2-1 | once | - | TRBV21-1
TGTGCCAGCAGTTCCTTCGGGTGGAATCAGCCCCAGCATTTT | CASSSFGWNQPQHF | TRBJ1-5 | - | - | TRBV6-5
TGCGCCAGCAGCTTGTGGACACGCTACGAGCAGTACTTC | CASSLWTRYEQYF | TRBJ2-7 | - | - | TRBV5-1
TGTGCCAGCAGCTTAGCCAAGCAGTACTTC | CASSLAKQYF | TRBJ2-7 | - | - | TRBV11-2
TGTGCCAGCAGCTACTGGGGGTCGGAAGAGACCCAGTACTTC | CASSYWGSEETQYF | TRBJ2-5 | - | - | TRBV6-5
TGTGCCAGTAGCCTCCTACCCGGGACAGGGCCTGGGACCCAGTACTTC | CASSLLPGTGPGTQYF | TRBJ2-5 | - | TRBD1 | TRBV19
TGTGCCAGCAGCTTCTCCAGAGGATTTTTTGAGCAGTACTTC | CASSFSRGFFEQYF | TRBJ2-7 | - | - | TRBV11-2
TGTGCCAGCTCACCAGGGACAGGTTCCTACGAGCAGTACTTC | CASSPGTGSYEQYF | TRBJ2-7 | - | TRBD1 | TRBV18
TGTGCCAGCAGCTTGGGGATGGGGGATAAGCCCCAGCATTTT | CASSLGMGDKPQHF | TRBJ1-5 | - | - | TRBV5-6
TGTGCCAGCTCACCATTTCAAGGGACAAGCTCCTACAATGAGCAGTTCTTC | CASSPFQGTSSYNEQFF | TRBJ2-1 | - | - | TRBV18
TGTGCCAGCTCCCCCTTAGAAGGGCGACAAGAGACCCAGTACTTC | CASSPLEGRQETQYF | TRBJ2-5 | - | - | TRBV18
TGTGCCAGCAAGTTTAGCGGAGCGGCCTACGAGCAGTACTTC | CASKFSGAAYEQYF | TRBJ2-7 | - | - | TRBV27
TGTGCCAGCAGCTTAGCAACCCTCCCATGGGGACAGGAGCTCTACGAGCAGTACTTC | CASSLATLPWGQELYEQYF | TRBJ2-7 | - | TRBD1 | TRBV7-9
TGTGCCAGCTCTGTGACAGCCGAGGATTCACCCCTCCACTTT | CASSVTAEDSPLHF | TRBJ1-6 | - | - | TRBV18
TGTGCCACCGGGCGCGGGTTCAACACAGATACGCAGTATTTT | CATGRGFNTDTQYF | TRBJ2-3 | - | - | TRBV7-7
TGTGCCAGCAGCCCACAGACGGGGACCCAAGAGACCCAGTACTTC | CASSPQTGTQETQYF | TRBJ2-5 | - | - | TRBV2
TGTGCCAGCAGGGTCGGGCAGGGTGGAAACTATGGCTACACCTTC | CASRVGQGGNYGYTF | TRBJ1-2 | - | - | TRBV6-5